A selection of T cell receptor beta chains follows, all from one sample in a study of cytomegalovirus exposure and HLA in healthy donors. Here immunoSEQ multiplex PCR was the method, and the copy in TCRdb shows in-frame clones only, minus some. Of almost 200,000 clones in the sample, around 85% were seen once. The material sequenced was PBMCs. The origin of the receptors is a woman in her 50s in good health and CMV-seronegative. CDR3s include the opening cysteine and the closing phenylalanine or tryptophan. The D gene is left open where the match is weak. Where a row states a size, it is once, few, many or the class of an expanded clone; other rows omit it.

>NA|TRBJ2-1|TRBV7-2|NA
CASSLARRSYNEQFF
TGTGCCAGCAGCTTAGCGCGGCGTTCCTACAATGAGCAGTTCTTC
>TRBD1|TRBJ1-1|TRBV4-1|NA
CASSPYGQGIAEAFF
TGCGCCAGCAGCCCCTACGGACAGGGGATTGCGGAAGCTTTCTTT
>NA|TRBJ2-1|TRBV6-5|NA
CASSYSQGRGWEQFF
TGTGCCAGCAGTTACTCCCAGGGGCGTGGTTGGGAGCAGTTCTTC
>TRBD2|TRBJ2-1|TRBV7-8|NA
CASSVRLAGGENEQFF
TGTGCCAGCAGCGTAAGACTAGCGGGAGGTGAAAATGAGCAGTTCTTC
>NA|TRBJ2-1|TRBV19|NA
CASRMDPLEAQFF
TGTGCCAGTAGGATGGATCCACTTGAGGCGCAGTTCTTC
>TRBD2|TRBJ2-1|TRBV19|NA
CASSIDPGGNNEQFF
TGTGCCAGTAGTATAGATCCGGGGGGGAACAATGAGCAGTTCTTC
>NA|TRBJ2-3|TRBV7-9|NA
CASWGGGVGTDTQYF
TGTGCCAGCTGGGGTGGAGGGGTAGGCACAGATACGCAGTATTTT
>TRBD2|TRBJ2-7|TRBV28|NA
CASSPGGVRQYF
TGTGCCAGCAGCCCGGGAGGGGTTAGGCAGTACTTC
>TRBD2|TRBJ2-1|TRBV11-2|NA
CASSSSGIQTNEQFF
TGTGCCAGCAGCTCTAGCGGGATTCAAACCAATGAGCAGTTCTTC
>TRBD2|TRBJ2-1|TRBV5-1|NA
CASSLMGGLAVPSSYNEQFF
TGCGCCAGCAGCTTGATGGGGGGACTAGCGGTTCCTAGCTCCTACAATGAGCAGTTCTTC
>TRBD2|TRBJ2-5|TRBV4-1|NA
CASSQQAGGARTQYF
TGCGCCAGCAGCCAACAGGCGGGAGGCGCCCGAACCCAGTACTTC
>TRBD2|TRBJ2-3|TRBV5-1|NA
CASSLVAGVTDTQYF
TGCGCCAGCAGCTTGGTGGCGGGGGTCACAGATACGCAGTATTTT
>NA|TRBJ2-3|TRBV5-1|NA
CASSQATDTQYF
TGCGCCAGCAGCCAGGCAACAGATACGCAGTATTTT
>TRBD2|TRBJ2-3|TRBV5-1|once
CASSLGGGPDTQYF
TGCGCCAGCAGCTTGGGGGGAGGGCCAGATACGCAGTATTTT
>TRBD1|TRBJ2-5|TRBV30|once
CAWSVLAGGETQYF
TGTGCCTGGAGTGTACTGGCAGGGGGAGAGACCCAGTACTTC
>NA|TRBJ2-7|TRBV6-5|once
CASSPYRQTSYEQYF
TGTGCCAGCAGTCCCTACCGACAGACATCCTACGAGCAGTACTTC
>TRBD2|TRBJ2-7|TRBV6-6|NA
CASSYSTSGMEQYF
TGTGCCAGCAGTTATAGTACTAGCGGGATGGAGCAGTACTTC
>TRBD1|TRBJ1-5|TRBV2|NA
CASSSTGTGSQPQHF
TGTGCCAGCAGCAGTACTGGGACAGGCAGTCAGCCCCAGCATTTT
>TRBD1|TRBJ1-3|TRBV15|NA
CATSRVRTGLLNTIYF
TGTGCCACCAGCAGAGTTCGGACAGGGCTACTAAACACCATATATTTT
>NA|TRBJ2-5|TRBV7-9|NA
CASSLSRETQYF
TGTGCCAGCAGCTTGAGTCGGGAGACCCAGTACTTC
>NA|TRBJ2-7|TRBV4-3|once
CASSQDPAGPSYEQYF
TGCGCCAGCAGCCAAGACCCAGCGGGCCCCTCCTACGAGCAGTACTTC
>TRBD2|TRBJ2-7|TRBV2|NA
CASSTMGGSLIEQYF
TGTGCCAGCAGTACTATGGGCGGGAGCCTAATCGAGCAGTACTTC
>NA|TRBJ1-1|TRBV19|NA
CASSPQVNTEAFF
TGTGCCAGTAGTCCCCAGGTGAACACTGAAGCTTTCTTT
>NA|TRBJ1-2|TRBV6-1|NA
CASWTWGGGYTF
TGTGCCAGCTGGACCTGGGGGGGTGGCTACACCTTC
>TRBD2|TRBJ2-3|TRBV7-2|few
CASSSGTSGRAQYF
TGTGCCAGCAGCTCGGGGACTAGCGGGAGGGCGCAGTATTTT
>NA|TRBJ2-3|TRBV9|NA
CASSLQSTDTQYF
TGTGCCAGCAGCTTACAGAGCACAGATACGCAGTATTTT
>TRBD1|TRBJ2-7|TRBV28|NA
CASSRPGQGTYEQYF
TGTGCCAGCAGTCGACCGGGACAGGGTACCTACGAGCAGTACTTC
>NA|TRBJ1-1|TRBV9|NA
CASRGPVEGTEAFF
TGTGCCAGCAGAGGTCCGGTTGAGGGAACTGAAGCTTTCTTT
>NA|TRBJ1-5|TRBV10-2|NA
CASRPNSGNQPQHF
TGCGCCAGCAGGCCGAACAGCGGGAATCAGCCCCAGCATTTT
>NA|TRBJ1-5|TRBV2|NA
CASSTQGGESHF
TGTGCCAGCAGTACTCAGGGAGGGGAGAGCCATTTT
>TRBD2|TRBJ2-1|TRBV5-1|NA
CASSSYLTSGRSSYNEQFF
TGCGCCAGCAGCTCTTACCTGACTAGCGGGAGGAGCTCCTACAATGAGCAGTTCTTC
>NA|TRBJ2-7|TRBV18|once
CASSPTPGGMYEQYF
TGTGCCAGCTCACCGACGCCCGGGGGTATGTACGAGCAGTACTTC
>TRBD1|TRBJ1-2|TRBV5-4|NA
CASSWAGTVYGYTF
TGTGCCAGCAGCTGGGCCGGGACAGTGTATGGCTACACCTTC
>NA|TRBJ2-7|TRBV2|NA
CASSPRGPQLHEQYF
TGTGCCAGCAGCCCCCGAGGCCCTCAGCTCCACGAGCAGTACTTC
>TRBD1|TRBJ2-3|TRBV7-2|NA
CASSLARTGHDTQYF
TGTGCCAGCAGCTTAGCTCGGACAGGGCACGATACGCAGTATTTT
>TRBD1|TRBJ2-1|TRBV18|NA
CASSLRDRVSNEQFF
TGTGCCAGCTCACTCCGGGACAGGGTAAGCAATGAGCAGTTCTTC
>TRBD1|TRBJ2-3|TRBV6-1|NA
CAAREQGATDTQYF
TGTGCCGCGCGGGAACAGGGGGCAACAGATACGCAGTATTTT
>TRBD1|TRBJ2-2|TRBV5-1|NA
CASSFLVATGRHGELFF
TGCGCCAGCAGCTTTTTGGTTGCGACAGGGCGCCACGGGGAGCTGTTTTTT
>NA|TRBJ2-4|TRBV5-6|NA
CASSLPGLNIQYF
TGTGCCAGCAGCTTACCGGGACTCAACATTCAGTACTTC
>TRBD2|TRBJ2-7|TRBV19|NA
CASRLAGGDRYEQYF
TGTGCCAGTCGACTAGCGGGTGGGGACAGATACGAGCAGTACTTC
>NA|TRBJ1-5|TRBV19|few
CASSMVKGIFMSQPQHF
TGTGCCAGTAGTATGGTGAAGGGGATTTTTATGAGTCAGCCCCAGCATTTT
>TRBD2|TRBJ2-2|TRBV9|NA
CASSIGLAGEGELFF
TGTGCCAGCAGCATCGGACTAGCGGGAGAGGGGGAGCTGTTTTTT
>NA|TRBJ1-1|TRBV11-2|NA
CASSAPRGEAFF
TGTGCCAGCAGCGCCCCGCGGGGCGAAGCTTTCTTT
>TRBD2|TRBJ2-7|TRBV19|NA
CASSPRTSGRMYEQYF
TGTGCCAGTAGTCCCAGGACTAGCGGGAGGATGTACGAGCAGTACTTC
>TRBD2|TRBJ2-1|TRBV5-1|NA
CASSFLAGGSYNEQFF
TGCGCCAGCAGCTTCTTAGCGGGAGGATCCTACAATGAGCAGTTCTTC
>NA|TRBJ2-3|TRBV19|NA
CASSPRFVRTDTQYF
TGTGCCAGTAGCCCACGGTTTGTCCGAACTGATACGCAGTATTTT
>NA|TRBJ2-1|TRBV18|NA
CASSPAPPGLLNEQFF
TGTGCCAGCTCACCGGCTCCTCCGGGACTCCTAAATGAGCAGTTCTTC
>NA|TRBJ2-5|TRBV6-6|NA
CASSPREAETQYF
TGTGCCAGCAGTCCTAGGGAGGCAGAGACCCAGTACTTC
>TRBD2|TRBJ2-7|TRBV4-1|NA
CASSQDLGLAGSRQYF
TGCGCCAGCAGCCAAGATCTGGGACTAGCGGGAAGTCGGCAGTACTTC
>TRBD2|TRBJ2-7|TRBV7-2|NA
CASSLGGVASGSNEQYF
TGTGCCAGCAGCTTAGGGGGGGTGGCTAGCGGGAGCAACGAGCAGTACTTC
>NA|TRBJ2-1|TRBV5-6|NA
CASSFSVRVYNEQFF
TGTGCCAGCAGCTTCTCCGTGCGAGTCTACAATGAGCAGTTCTTC
>TRBD1|TRBJ1-3|TRBV27|NA
CASSFSQGTGNTIYF
TGTGCCAGCAGTTTTTCACAGGGGACTGGAAACACCATATATTTT
>NA|TRBJ1-2|TRBV30|NA
CAWSVRTANYGYTF
TGTGCCTGGAGTGTCAGGACAGCTAACTATGGCTACACCTTC
>TRBD1|TRBJ2-5|TRBV6-6|NA
CASSYSGTGEVGTQYF
TGTGCCAGCAGTTACTCTGGGACAGGGGAGGTTGGGACCCAGTACTTC
>NA|TRBJ1-3|TRBV29-1|NA
CSASGTPSSGNTIYF
TGCAGCGCATCCGGGACACCGAGCTCTGGAAACACCATATATTTT
>NA|TRBJ2-7|TRBV27|once
CASSLGLEGYEQYF
TGTGCCAGCAGTTTGGGACTGGAAGGCTACGAGCAGTACTTC
>TRBD1|TRBJ2-1|TRBV5-1|NA
CASRGTGGTYNEQFF
TGCGCCAGCAGGGGGACAGGGGGGACCTACAATGAGCAGTTCTTC